These T cell receptor beta chains were read from a single sample in a study of cytomegalovirus exposure and HLA in healthy donors. Profiling relied on immunoSEQ multiplex PCR, and the TCRdb table lists in-frame clones only, not all of them. The sample includes 100,000 to 150,000 clones, approximately 72% of them seen just once. The sequencing sample was made of PBMCs. These receptors all stem from a human donor in good health. The CDR3 runs from the conserved cysteine through the conserved F or W. The D gene is left open where the match is weak. Clone sizes are given selectively: once, few, many, or a class where the clone is expanded.

v_gene,abundance,j_gene,d_gene,CDR3aa,CDR3nt
TRBV18,NA,TRBJ2-7,TRBD2,CASSPDVPGGFYEQYF,TGTGCCAGCTCACCGGATGTACCGGGGGGGTTCTACGAGCAGTACTTC
TRBV30,NA,TRBJ2-5,TRBD1,CAWTDRQGIMETQYF,TGTGCCTGGACCGACAGACAGGGTATAATGGAGACCCAGTACTTC
TRBV4-3,NA,TRBJ1-3,NA,CASSQVSTGRNTIYF,TGCGCCAGCAGCCAAGTCTCTACAGGGAGAAACACCATATATTTT
TRBV28,NA,TRBJ2-7,TRBD2,CASSLSGSGTEEQYF,TGTGCCAGCAGTTTATCTGGTAGCGGGACGGAAGAGCAGTACTTC
TRBV7-2,NA,TRBJ2-5,TRBD2,CASSYSGGAGETQYF,TGTGCCAGCAGTTATAGCGGGGGGGCGGGGGAGACCCAGTACTTC
TRBV29-1,NA,TRBJ2-3,NA,CSVTVSTDTQYF,TGCAGCGTGACTGTTAGCACAGATACGCAGTATTTT
TRBV29-1,NA,TRBJ1-2,NA,CSVDSTNYGYTF,TGCAGCGTAGACAGTACTAACTATGGCTACACCTTC
TRBV18,NA,TRBJ1-1,NA,CASSPQVQNTEAFF,TGTGCCAGCTCACCCCAGGTGCAGAACACTGAAGCTTTCTTT
TRBV5-1,NA,TRBJ2-1,NA,CASTLRLEGSYNEQFF,TGCGCCAGCACCTTACGCCTAGAGGGCTCCTACAATGAGCAGTTCTTC
TRBV19,NA,TRBJ2-1,TRBD1,CASSRASGQGYNEQFF,TGTGCCAGCAGTAGAGCCTCGGGACAGGGTTACAATGAGCAGTTCTTC
TRBV18,few,TRBJ1-2,NA,CASSRDRLYTF,TGTGCCAGCTCACGTGACAGGCTCTACACCTTC
TRBV4-2,NA,TRBJ1-2,NA,CASSQDLGTRDYGYTF,TGTGCCAGCAGCCAAGATTTGGGGACACGAGACTATGGCTACACCTTC
TRBV23-1,NA,TRBJ1-5,NA,CASSQELGQDNQPQHF,TGCGCCAGCAGTCAAGAACTCGGCCAGGATAATCAGCCCCAGCATTTT
TRBV5-1,NA,TRBJ1-3,NA,CASSLDPGSGNTIYF,TGCGCCAGCAGCTTGGATCCAGGATCTGGAAACACCATATATTTT
TRBV6-6,NA,TRBJ2-7,NA,CASRVAGQQSEQYF,TGTGCCAGCAGGGTCGCCGGACAGCAATCCGAGCAGTACTTC
TRBV5-6,NA,TRBJ2-7,TRBD2,CASRPSGRASEQYF,TGTGCCAGCAGACCTAGCGGGAGGGCTAGTGAGCAGTACTTC
TRBV10-2,NA,TRBJ2-7,NA,CASSPLRTYEQYF,TGCGCCAGCAGTCCTCTCAGGACCTACGAGCAGTACTTC
TRBV28,NA,TRBJ2-7,TRBD2,CASSPGTSGSYEQYF,TGTGCCAGCAGTCCCGGGACTAGCGGGAGTTACGAGCAGTACTTC
TRBV28,NA,TRBJ2-5,NA,CASSPGHPRETQYF,TGTGCCAGCAGTCCCGGACACCCTCGAGAGACCCAGTACTTC
TRBV11-2,NA,TRBJ2-7,NA,CASSLSSSDSYEQYF,TGTGCCAGCAGCTTAAGCTCTAGCGACTCCTACGAGCAGTACTTC
TRBV7-9,NA,TRBJ2-3,TRBD1,CASGRRETGATDTQYF,TGTGCCAGCGGTCGTCGTGAGACAGGGGCCACAGATACGCAGTATTTT